The rows below give T cell receptor beta chains drawn from one sample of a study of blood T cell repertoires in COVID-19. The method was immunoSEQ multiplex PCR; TCRdb's version includes in-frame clones alone and lacks a portion of them. The table records about 140,000 clones, approximately 78% of them present only once. Sequenced material: peripheral blood. Receptors originate from a woman of 80 years or more with acute or convalescent COVID-19. Both conserved end residues are part of each CDR3. A D gene is named only where the DNA matches it firmly. Part of the rows lack a size; the others show once, few, many or a class for expanded clones.

TRBD1 TRBJ2-3 . TRBV5-1 CASSQAGTGGTDTQYF TGCGCCAGCAGCCAAGCCGGGACAGGGGGCACAGATACGCAGTATTTT
. TRBJ1-2 few TRBV4-1 CASSQRVQGNYGYTF TGCGCCAGCAGCCAAAGAGTTCAGGGAAACTATGGCTACACCTTC
. TRBJ1-2 once TRBV12-3/TRBV12-4 CASSLGTDYGYTF TGTGCCAGCAGTTTAGGAACGGACTATGGCTACACCTTC
. TRBJ2-1 . TRBV2 CASSREGVGEQFF TGTGCCAGCAGTCGCGAGGGGGTTGGTGAGCAGTTCTTC
TRBD1 TRBJ1-3 . TRBV19 CASSRDRYPGNTIYF TGTGCCAGTAGTAGGGACAGGTACCCTGGAAACACCATATATTTT
TRBD2 TRBJ2-1 . TRBV11-3 CASSLSGGPYNEQFF TGTGCCAGCAGCTTAAGCGGGGGGCCCTACAATGAGCAGTTCTTC
. TRBJ1-1 few TRBV6-5 CASSYSAVQNTEAFF TGTGCCAGCAGTTACTCTGCAGTCCAGAACACTGAAGCTTTCTTT
TRBD1 TRBJ1-2 . TRBV29-1 CSVEDSTGGIYGYTF TGCAGCGTTGAAGATTCTACAGGGGGCATCTATGGCTACACCTTC
. TRBJ2-7 . TRBV6-6 CASSYSDGGSYEQYF TGTGCCAGCAGTTACTCCGATGGGGGGTCCTACGAGCAGTACTTC
TRBD2 TRBJ2-5 . TRBV6-2/TRBV6-3 CASSGTSGSPQETQYF TGTGCCAGCAGCGGGACTAGCGGGAGTCCCCAAGAGACCCAGTACTTC
. TRBJ2-1 . TRBV7-9 CASSPREGSYNEQFF TGTGCCAGCAGCCCTCGCGAGGGATCCTACAATGAGCAGTTCTTC
TRBD1 TRBJ2-7 . TRBV7-9 CASSPYTGTGTYEQYF TGTGCCAGCAGCCCATATACCGGGACAGGGACCTACGAGCAGTACTTC
TRBD1 TRBJ2-6 . TRBV18 CASSPQEGGATGANVLTF TGTGCCAGCTCACCACAGGAAGGGGGCGCTACTGGGGCCAACGTCCTGACTTTC
. TRBJ2-1 . TRBV15 CATRDWYNEQFF TGTGCCACCAGGGACTGGTACAATGAGCAGTTCTTC
TRBD2 TRBJ2-7 . TRBV3-1/TRBV3-2 CASSSRLAGPYEQYF TGTGCCAGCAGCTCCCGACTAGCGGGGCCCTACGAGCAGTACTTC
TRBD2 TRBJ2-1 . TRBV7-2 CASSLGLAGDPPYNEQFF TGTGCCAGCAGCTTAGGACTAGCGGGAGACCCCCCCTACAATGAGCAGTTCTTC
TRBD2 TRBJ2-3 . TRBV7-9 CASSLVRTSSTDTQYF TGTGCCAGCAGCTTAGTGAGGACTAGCAGCACAGATACGCAGTATTTT
TRBD2 TRBJ2-3 . TRBV19 CASSISAALLAGGPQDTQYF TGTGCCAGTAGTATTAGTGCGGCACTGCTAGCGGGGGGGCCACAAGATACGCAGTATTTT
. TRBJ2-4 few TRBV19 CASSAPGLAKNIQYF TGTGCCAGTAGTGCCCCAGGGCTAGCCAAAAACATTCAGTACTTC
. TRBJ1-5 few TRBV4-1 CASSQPSSNQPQHF TGCGCCAGCAGCCAACCCAGTAGCAATCAGCCCCAGCATTTT
TRBD1 TRBJ1-2 . TRBV11-2 CASSFGTGSSNYGYTF TGTGCCAGCAGCTTCGGGACAGGGTCTTCTAACTATGGCTACACCTTC
. TRBJ1-2 few TRBV7-6 CASSLGGGRASGYTF TGTGCCAGCAGCTTAGGGGGGGGACGGGCAAGCGGCTACACCTTC
TRBD1 TRBJ1-1 . TRBV10-3 CAISESDAFTTGGGEAFF TGTGCCATCAGTGAGTCGGATGCGTTCACCACAGGGGGCGGTGAAGCTTTCTTT
. TRBJ2-3 . TRBV7-2 CASSFLADTQYF TGTGCCAGCAGCTTTCTCGCAGATACGCAGTATTTT
. TRBJ1-2 once TRBV28 CASSFVVRNYGYTF TGTGCCAGCAGTTTCGTTGTCAGGAACTATGGCTACACCTTC
. TRBJ1-6 . TRBV15 CATSRDETGTLHF TGTGCCACCAGCAGAGACGAGACAGGTACCCTCCACTTT
TRBD1 TRBJ1-1 . TRBV27 CASRVPRGPTEAFF TGTGCCAGCAGGGTACCCAGGGGGCCCACTGAAGCTTTCTTT
. TRBJ1-6 few TRBV2 CASSEGGSSYNSPLHF TGTGCCAGCAGTGAAGGTGGGAGCTCCTATAATTCACCCCTCCACTTT
TRBD1 TRBJ1-1 . TRBV7-3 CASSDRGGMNTEAFF TGTGCCAGCAGTGACAGGGGTGGGATGAACACTGAAGCTTTCTTT
. TRBJ2-1 . TRBV5-6 CASSSYTRDNEQFF TGTGCCAGCAGCTCGTACACTAGAGACAATGAGCAGTTCTTC
TRBD1 TRBJ1-4 once TRBV27 CASSRYRGGRVINEKLFF TGTGCCAGCAGTAGATACAGGGGTGGTAGGGTAATTAATGAAAAACTGTTTTTT
. TRBJ2-1 . TRBV9 CASSVSQYNEQFF TGTGCCAGCAGCGTATCACAGTACAATGAGCAGTTCTTC